Below, one T cell receptor (beta chain) is given with its context. What it recognizes is unknown. A second PCR of about 6 to 12 cycles used a sample-barcoded 5' primer and a J-beta primer mix. TCRdb independently ran MiXCR on the 5' RACE reads; one entry per CDR3 protein. The sample lists roughly 1,500,000 distinct CDR3 sequences, approximately 40% occurring once. The data were taken from a study of blood T cells in healthy people across ages. Study results and limitations: A strong correlation was seen between TCR beta diversity and naive T cell percentage. Among long-lived donors, naive CD4+ cells were more numerous and diversity higher than in aged donors.

Each of the donors had around 9 milliliters of peripheral blood drawn into EDTA-treated Vacutainer tubes. Each sample gave at least 6.5 million isolated PBMCs. The CDR3 loop spans 18 amino acids. Germline CDR1 reads MNHEY; CDR2 reads SVGAGI. Trimming took 1 base from V and 5 from J; bases not matched to a gene: 13. Sequencing used blood. This receptor was identified in a woman aged 18-29 years in good health. The chain has TRBV6-5 and TRBJ2-1; 8 bases align to TRBD1. The CDR3 DNA sequence: TGTGCCAGCAGTTACTTCATTCAGGGGGCCGAACTTAACAATGAGCAGTTCTTC. Protein product: CASSYFIQGAELNNEQFF.